This T cell receptor beta chain appears in the sequencing data of a study of blood T cell repertoires in COVID-19. At the level of the study: Samples representing acute and convalescent COVID-19 were sourced from the United States, Italy and Spain. T cells, B-cell-depleted T cells, or PBMCs provided the cDNA or gDNA that served as material.

From germline, CDR1 is LGHDT and CDR2 YNNKEL (reference sequence). CDR3 length equals 14 residues. V was pared by 0 bases and J by 2 bases, with 6 bases between. Per the authors' pipeline: Quantification of nucleated cells was approximated via reference gene primer amplification. The data were produced by immunoSEQ multiplex PCR, yet TCRdb's version contains in-frame clones alone and is incomplete. D and trimming were read from the DNA, whereas the V and J calls and clone size are those reported in that table. Of some 400,000 clones listed, 90% are singletons. This clone was seen a single time. The gene calls are TRBV3-1 (or the pseudogene TRBV3-2) and TRBJ2-3; D is ambiguous. The specimen sequenced was peripheral blood. The clonotype comes from a young man with active or convalescent COVID-19. CDR3 sequence (DNA): TGTGCCAGCAGCCAAGAACCTACCACAGATACGCAGTATTTT. Translation: CASSQEPTTDTQYF.